Below, 31 T cell receptor beta chains from the same sample are listed, as sequenced in a study of control samples from healthy donors and cancer patients. Produced via immunoSEQ multiplex PCR; TCRdb's table is partial and in-frame only. Among about 180,000 clones listed, around 87% were seen once. The sequencing sample was made of blood. Receptors originate from a woman aged 50 to 65 in good health.

The chain joins TRBV11-2 to TRBJ1-1; D uncertain. The CDR3 totals 14 residues. The germline V gene encodes CDR1 SGHAT and CDR2 FQNNGV. V lost 3 bases and J 0 bases, leaving 8 bases between the germline ends. The CDR3 here is CASSLNRMNTEAFF. As DNA, the CDR3 is TGTGCCAGCAGCTTGAACAGAATGAACACTGAAGCTTTCTTT.

The chain couples TRBV6-5 to TRBJ2-3, with 8 bases lining up with TRBD1. After removal of 6 bases from V and 4 bases from J, the junction contained 6 bases not matched to a gene. Germline loops: CDR1 MNHEY, CDR2 SVGAGI. The CDR3 has 14 residues. The DNA for the CDR3 is TGTGCCAGCAGACGACAGGGGTCGCCAGATACGCAGTATTTT. Encoded protein: CASRRQGSPDTQYF.

Remarks on this clone: Other DNA sequences of this sample code for an identical CDR3. This sequence joins TRBV5-1 and TRBJ2-3; the match to TRBD1 covers 9 bases. This CDR3 is 15 amino acids long. The junction had 3 bases not matched to a gene; V was cut back by 2 bases and J by 2 bases. Germline loops: CDR1 SGHRS, CDR2 YFSETQ. CDR3 DNA: TGCGCCAGCAGCTTACAGGGGGCGGCCACAGATACGCAGTATTTT. This translates into CASSLQGAATDTQYF.

CDR3 bases: TGTGCCAGCAGCGTAATGGCCGCAGGCAAACAAGAGACCCAGTACTTC. This codes for CASSVMAAGKQETQYF. This chain links TRBV9 with TRBJ2-5; D is ambiguous. From germline, CDR1 is SGDLS and CDR2 YYNGEE. V dropped 1 base and J dropped 2 bases, with 15 bases sitting between them. The CDR3 is 16 residues long.

The sample holds many counts of this clone. The genes are TRBV28 and TRBJ2-2; 12 nucleotides align to TRBD2. Per the germline V gene, CDR1 is MDHEN and CDR2 is SYDVKM. This CDR3 spans 17 amino acids. V lost 0 bases to trimming and J lost 6 bases; unmatched junction nucleotides: 5. In nucleotides, the CDR3 is TGTGCCAGCAGTTTATGGGTCCTAGCGGGAGGGCCCGGGGAGCTGTTTTTT. Translating gives CASSLWVLAGGPGELFF.

The count of this clone is one. J is TRBJ1-3 and V is TRBV18, with a possible D match to TRBD1 (5 bases). V was pared by 6 bases and J by 1 base, with 10 bases between. The CDR3 extends over 14 amino acids. Germline assignment: CDR1 KGHSH and CDR2 LQKENI. CDR3: CASSLDSSGNTIYF. In DNA form, the CDR3 reads TGTGCCAGCTCCCTTGACAGTTCTGGAAACACCATATATTTT. The full variable domain, completed using reference TRBV18 and TRBJ1-3, is NAGVMQNPRHLVRRRGQEARLRCSPMKGHSHVYWYRQLPEEGLKFMVYLQKENIIDESGMPKERFSAEFPKEGPSILRIQQVVRGDSAAYFCASSLDSSGNTIYFGEGSWLTVV.

The chain joins TRBV5-1 to TRBJ2-5; no firm D call. Germline CDR1 is SGHRS and CDR2 is YFSETQ. The CDR3 loop spans 15 amino acids. Trimming removed 3 bases at V and 4 bases at J, with 16 bases between. The CDR3 protein is CASSSTGRGGETQYF. The CDR3 DNA reads TGCGCCAGCAGCTCTACGGGCCGAGGTGGAGAGACCCAGTACTTC. The full variable domain, with the rest looked up from reference TRBV5-1 and TRBJ2-5, is KAGVTQTPRYLIKTRGQQVTLSCSPISGHRSVSWYQQTPGQGLQFLFEYFSETQRNKGNFPGRFSGRQFSNSRSEMNVSTLELGDSALYLCASSSTGRGGETQYFGPGTRLLVL.

This clone has just one count. The gene calls are TRBV4-1 and TRBJ2-7; 7 nucleotides align to TRBD2. The germline V gene encodes CDR1 MGHRA and CDR2 YSYEKL. Trimming cost V 4 bases and J 0 bases; bases outside gene matches: 6. The CDR3 covers 15 residues. The CDR3 DNA reads as TGCGCCAGCAGCCTTTCCCGGGACTACTCCTACGAGCAGTACTTC. Translating it yields CASSLSRDYSYEQYF.

The count of this clone is one. This chain uses TRBV25-1 with TRBJ2-2; no reliable D call. V was shortened by 3 bases and J by 5 bases, with 7 bases between the two germline ends. CDR3 size: 13 residues. CDR1 is MGHDK, CDR2 SYGVNS, per germline. CDR3 nucleotides: TGTGCCAGCAGTGACTCCATGACCGGGGAGCTGTTTTTT. It specifies CASSDSMTGELFF.

The chain couples TRBV9 to TRBJ2-1, with D unresolved. The germline V and J ends were trimmed by 1 base and 7 bases, with 6 bases remaining between them. In germline, CDR1 is SGDLS, CDR2 YYNGEE. There are 12 residues in the CDR3. The CDR3 loop reads CASSVYGNEQFF. The CDR3 nucleotides read TGTGCCAGCAGCGTATATGGAAATGAGCAGTTCTTC.

The gene calls are TRBV2 and TRBJ1-5, with D perhaps TRBD1 (5 bases). Trimming stripped 6 bases from V and 6 bases from J, with 15 bases between. The CDR3 has 14 residues. Germline-derived CDR1 and CDR2 are SNHLY and FYNNEI. CDR3 loop: CASRVGDSGQPQHF. The CDR3 nucleotides are TGTGCCAGCAGGGTGGGGGATTCGGGTCAGCCCCAGCATTTT.

The V gene is TRBV6-2 or TRBV6-3, the J gene TRBJ2-1; 9 nucleotides agree with TRBD2. This CDR3 is built from 16 residues. The germline V gene encodes CDR1 MNHEY and CDR2 SVGEGT. With 3 bases clipped from V and 6 bases from J, the junction kept 9 bases outside the gene matches. In nucleotides, the CDR3 is TGTGCCAGCAGTTATAGGGTCGTAGCGGGAGTCAATGAGCAGTTCTTC. It specifies CASSYRVVAGVNEQFF.

The chain has TRBV5-4 and TRBJ2-6, with D perhaps matching TRBD2 (6 bases). Germline assignment: CDR1 SGHNT and CDR2 YYREEE (reference sequence). V was shortened by 3 bases and J by 2 bases, with 6 bases between the two germline ends. This CDR3 has 14 residues. CDR3 sequence: CASSWGAGANVLTF. The CDR3 DNA follows: TGTGCCAGCAGCTGGGGGGCTGGGGCCAACGTCCTGACTTTC.

This chain uses TRBV21-1 with TRBJ2-7; TRBD1 is the table's D call and was not checked against the DNA. TRBV21-1 is listed as a pseudogene. This CDR3 contains 16 residues. CDR3 sequence (DNA): TGTGCCAGCACCCTGTCGAAGGGGGCCCATTTCTACGAGCAGTACTTC. Amino acid sequence: CASTLSKGAHFYEQYF.

The V call is TRBV6-6, the J call TRBJ1-1; tentatively, D is TRBD1 (5 bases). V gave up 5 bases and J gave up 8 bases, with 21 bases separating them. This CDR3 has 15 amino acids. Germline assignment: CDR1 MNHNY and CDR2 SVGAGI (reference sequence). CDR3: CASSPTGPGRGEAFF. DNA for the CDR3: TGTGCCAGCAGTCCGACTGGTCCGGGACGGGGGGAAGCTTTCTTT.

This clone was seen once. The sample has other DNA sequences that encode this CDR3 too. The gene calls are TRBV28 and TRBJ1-5; D is ambiguous. Germline-derived CDR1 and CDR2 are MDHEN and SYDVKM. Deletions cut 3 bases from V and 5 bases from J, with 8 bases between. This CDR3 region has 13 residues. The CDR3 nucleotides are TGTGCCAGCAGTTTGGCCAGAGATCAGCCCCAGCATTTT. Its translation: CASSLARDQPQHF.

This chain links TRBV7-2 with TRBJ1-2; D not resolved. The CDR3 sequence is 12 residues long. The V end lost 3 bases, the J end lost 4 bases, and 6 bases lay between the germline ends. The germline V gene has CDR1 SGHTA and CDR2 FQGNSA. The CDR3 DNA is TGTGCCAGCAGCTTTCAGCCCTATGGCTACACCTTC. As protein: CASSFQPYGYTF.

This chain uses TRBV27 with TRBJ2-1; 9 bases map to TRBD1. Unmatched junction bases numbered 7, after V lost 7 bases and J lost 6 bases. The germline V gene has CDR1 MNHEY and CDR2 SMNVEV (reference sequence). This CDR3 contains 14 residues. The CDR3 is CASMGGTGINEQFF. In nucleotides, the CDR3 is TGTGCCAGCATGGGAGGGACAGGGATCAATGAGCAGTTCTTC.

J is TRBJ2-2 and V is TRBV27; possible D gene TRBD1, 5 bases. Germline V gene sequence: CDR1 MNHEY, CDR2 SMNVEV (reference sequence). This CDR3 has 15 amino acids. With 8 bases removed from V and 1 base from J, the gap between germline ends came to 14 bases. CDR3 amino acids: CASVLRQRNTGELFF. In DNA, the CDR3 is TGTGCCAGCGTTTTACGACAGCGGAACACCGGGGAGCTGTTTTTT.

In the case of this clone: Other nucleotide sequences in the sample specify the same CDR3. The chain couples TRBV6-5 to TRBJ1-4; possible D gene TRBD1, 5 bases. Trimming removed 6 bases from V and 6 bases from J, with 14 bases in between. This CDR3 has 14 amino acids. CDR1 is MNHEY, CDR2 SVGAGI, per germline. CDR3 loop: CASRPGTHDEKLFF. In DNA form, the CDR3 reads TGTGCCAGCAGGCCCGGGACTCACGATGAAAAACTGTTTTTT.

V and J are TRBV5-4 and TRBJ1-2; D perhaps matches TRBD1 (5 bases). Trimming stripped 4 bases from V and 2 bases from J, with 9 bases between. This CDR3 has 13 amino acids. Germline V gives CDR1 SGHNT, CDR2 YYREEE (reference sequence). CDR3 in amino acids: CASSGGLNYGYTF. The DNA for the CDR3 is TGTGCCAGCAGCGGGGGGTTGAACTATGGCTACACCTTC.

The chain is built from TRBV7-6 and TRBJ2-2, with D possibly being TRBD1 or TRBD2 (5 bases each). The V and J ends lost 3 bases and 7 bases respectively, with 24 bases between them. Germline-derived CDR1 and CDR2 are SGHVS and FNYEAQ. CDR3 size: 18 residues. The chain's CDR3 is CASSLRGVGTTPGGELFF. As DNA, the CDR3 is TGTGCCAGCAGCTTGAGGGGTGTAGGGACCACTCCAGGCGGGGAGCTGTTTTTT.

The rearrangement uses TRBV27 and TRBJ1-1, with D uncertain. The CDR3 is 13 residues long. The V gene lost 5 bases and the J gene lost 5 bases, with 12 bases spanning the gap. CDR1 is MNHEY and CDR2 is SMNVEV in the germline V gene (reference sequence). CDR3 region: CASSIKLGTEAFF. As DNA, the CDR3 is TGTGCCAGCAGTATTAAACTGGGGACTGAAGCTTTCTTT.

The chain combines TRBV2 with TRBJ2-7; D not resolved. The CDR3 consists of 14 residues. In germline, CDR1 is SNHLY, CDR2 FYNNEI. V was pared by 7 bases and J by 2 bases, with 15 bases between. CDR3 sequence reads: CASKGQVAAYEQYF. CDR3 nucleotide sequence: TGTGCCAGCAAAGGGCAGGTTGCCGCCTACGAGCAGTACTTC.

The CDR3 DNA sequence: TGTGCCAGCAGCTTTTGGTTCGGGGAGCTGTTTTTT. This sequence encodes CASSFWFGELFF. This chain connects TRBV7-2 to TRBJ2-2; D unclear. CDR3 size: 12 residues. Trimming left V 3 bases short and J 7 bases short, with 6 bases between. Germline-derived CDR1 and CDR2 are SGHTA and FQGNSA.

This chain uses TRBV6-5 with TRBJ2-7; D ambiguous. The CDR3 extends over 12 amino acids. The V and J ends lost 7 bases and 0 bases respectively, with 7 bases between them. Germline assignment: CDR1 MNHEY and CDR2 SVGAGI. In nucleotides, the CDR3 is TGTGCCAGCATCAGCCCCTCCTACGAGCAGTACTTC. Translation gives CASISPSYEQYF.

The chain employs TRBV10-3 and TRBJ2-3; TRBD2 aligns across 10 bases. The germline V gene has CDR1 ENHRY and CDR2 SYGVKD. V dropped 4 bases and J dropped 6; count of bases not matched to a gene: 19. This CDR3 is 19 amino acids long. This CDR3 is CAISGPGLAVMAHQDTQYF. The CDR3 DNA is TGTGCCATCAGTGGGCCAGGACTAGCGGTTATGGCCCATCAGGATACGCAGTATTTT.

This rearrangement joins TRBV5-1 to TRBJ1-3; a weak D match, TRBD1 (6 bases). Germline assignment: CDR1 SGHRS and CDR2 YFSETQ. CDR3 length: 17 residues. The V end was cut by 0 bases, the J end by 2 bases, with 15 bases between. The CDR3: CASSLDLPQGAGNTIYF. The DNA for the CDR3 is TGCGCCAGCAGCTTGGATTTACCACAGGGCGCTGGAAACACCATATATTTT. Combining the CDR3 with reference TRBV5-1 and TRBJ1-3 gives the whole variable domain KAGVTQTPRYLIKTRGQQVTLSCSPISGHRSVSWYQQTPGQGLQFLFEYFSETQRNKGNFPGRFSGRQFSNSRSEMNVSTLELGDSALYLCASSLDLPQGAGNTIYFGEGSWLTVV.

The CDR3 protein is CASSPRTGLNEQFF. The CDR3 DNA sequence: TGTGCCAGCAGCCCTCGGACAGGATTGAATGAGCAGTTCTTC. The chain links TRBV7-2 to TRBJ2-1, with 7 nucleotides matching TRBD1. Trimming took 5 bases from V and 7 from J; bases not matched to a gene: 8. This CDR3 comprises 14 residues. Germline assignment: CDR1 SGHTA and CDR2 FQGNSA.

The chain couples TRBV3-1 (or the pseudogene TRBV3-2) to TRBJ1-1; D gene unclear. Trimming removed 5 bases at V and 4 bases at J, with 14 bases between. The CDR3 spans 14 residues. The germline CDR1 and CDR2 sequences are LGHDT and YNNKEL (reference sequence). The CDR3 is CASSGTWEGTEAFF. In DNA form, the CDR3 reads TGTGCCAGCAGCGGCACTTGGGAGGGCACTGAAGCTTTCTTT.

This chain connects TRBV10-3 to TRBJ1-5; a possible D gene is TRBD1 (6 bases). V was shortened by 6 bases and J by 1 base, with 7 bases between the two germline ends. Per germline, CDR1 ENHRY and CDR2 SYGVKD. This CDR3 contains 13 residues. The CDR3: CAISTGSNQPQHF. The CDR3 DNA reads TGTGCCATCAGCACAGGGAGCAATCAGCCCCAGCATTTT.